This T cell receptor (beta chain) was observed in a study of beta chain features in type 1 diabetes. The CDR3 runs to 16 residues. The junction had 7 bases not matched to a gene; V was cut back by 2 bases and J by 7 bases. Germline CDR1 is SGDLS and CDR2 is YYNGEE. The study reverse transcribed the entire isolated RNA, so it sequenced expressed TCRB transcripts. Measured with immunoSEQ multiplex PCR; TCRdb has only the in-frame clones, and not every one. The sample yields 350,000 to 450,000 clones, about 14% seen once. Remarks on this clone: Its antigen is not known.

Sorting that relied on CD45RO/CCR7/CD25/CD127/CD95/CD27 yielded CD4+ naive, central memory, regulatory and stem cell-like memory cells. The study's findings and limits: For Type 1 diabetes patients, all four CD4+ subsets carried TCRB CDR3s that were moderately but significantly shorter. Within patients, naive, central memory and Treg TCRB repertoires seemed more similar than within healthy donors.

V and J are TRBV9 and TRBJ2-7, with 15 bases that match TRBD2. This TCR was recovered from a man aged 25-45 years in good health. Source material: naive CD4+ T cells from blood. Here the CDR3 reads CASSVGLAGGLGEQYF. Written as DNA, the CDR3 is TGTGCCAGCAGCGTGGGACTAGCGGGGGGCCTTGGTGAGCAGTACTTC.